The 17 T cell receptor beta chains below all came from one sample that was sequenced in a study of T cells in Graves' hyperthyroidism and ophthalmopathy. The TCR beta CDR3 regions underwent amplification using RNA transcripts as the source. TCR CDR3 underwent first-round RT-PCR with the HTBI primer set. TCRdb reanalysed the multiplex PCR reads using MiXCR and keeps one entry per CDR3 protein. The sample carries about 540,000 distinct CDR3 sequences, 40% to 55% recorded once. Sample: peripheral blood or thyroid tissue (not recorded which). All receptors derive from a woman under 30 with Graves' hyperthyroidism.

The rearrangement joins TRBV5-1 to TRBJ1-5; tentative D call: TRBD1 (5 bases). Per the germline V gene, CDR1 is SGHRS and CDR2 is YFSETQ. Trimming pared 3 bases from V and 0 bases from J, leaving 13 bases between. CDR3 size: 16 residues. The CDR3 loop is CASSSLPTDSNQPQHF. The CDR3 DNA reads as TGCGCCAGCAGCTCACTACCGACAGATAGCAATCAGCCCCAGCATTTT.

The sample holds one count of this clonotype. The chain joins TRBV5-1 to TRBJ2-5; 10 bases agree with TRBD2. The ends lost 1 base at V and 5 bases at J; junction bases unmatched: 8. CDR1 and CDR2 (germline): SGHRS, YFSETQ. The CDR3 is 16 amino acids. The CDR3 loop is CASSLKSSGGMETQYF. The CDR3 DNA reads TGCGCCAGCAGCTTGAAGTCTAGCGGGGGTATGGAGACCCAGTACTTC.

Remarks on this clonotype: Possible read error: a much larger clone is one base away. The chain links TRBV9 to TRBJ2-5; D is ambiguous. Germline-derived CDR1 and CDR2 are SGDLS and YYNGEE. Trimming cost V 4 bases and J 5 bases, with 9 bases left between them. The CDR3 totals 12 residues. This CDR3 is CASSPIEETQYF. CDR3 sequence (DNA): TGTGCCAGCAGCCCCATAGAGGAGACCCAGTACTTC.

There are a few counts of this clonotype. A read error may account for a junction end that differs from germline. The rearrangement links TRBV7-9 to TRBJ2-2; D may be TRBD2 (6 bases). Looked up from germline, CDR1 is SEHNR and CDR2 is FQNEAQ (reference sequence). This CDR3 is 11 amino acids long. The CDR3 reads CASSLGGGLFF. The CDR3 DNA sequence: TGCGCCAGCAGCTTGGGAGGCGGGCTGTTTTTT. Drawing the rest from reference TRBV7-9 and TRBJ2-2, the complete variable domain is DTGVSQNPRHKITKRGQNVTFRCDPISEHNRLYWYRQTLGQGPEFLTYFQNEAQLEKSRLLSDRFSAERPKGSFSTLEIQRTEQGDSAMYLCASSLGGGLFFGEGSRLTVL.

In the case of this clonotype: A much larger clone sits a single nucleotide away, making a read error possible. The genes are TRBV24-1 and TRBJ2-5; tentatively, D is TRBD2 (5 bases). The V gene's germline CDR1 is KGHDR and CDR2 SFDVKD. The CDR3 has 13 amino acids. Here the CDR3 DNA reads TGTACCACCAGTGACGGGGTCCAAGAGACCCAGTACTTC. It specifies CTTSDGVQETQYF.

The chain links TRBV5-1 to TRBJ1-2; 7 positions match TRBD1. Germline CDR1 reads SGHRS; CDR2 reads YFSETQ. With 0 bases clipped from V and 1 base from J, the junction kept 6 bases outside the gene matches. The CDR3 has 16 amino acids. CDR3 loop: CASSLGSTGDNYGYTF. The CDR3 nucleotides read TGCGCCAGCAGCTTGGGATCCACAGGGGATAACTATGGCTACACCTTC. The full variable domain, its missing parts supplied by reference TRBV5-1 and TRBJ1-2, is KAGVTQTPRYLIKTRGQQVTLSCSPISGHRSVSWYQQTPGQGLQFLFEYFSETQRNKGNFPGRFSGRQFSNSRSEMNVSTLELGDSALYLCASSLGSTGDNYGYTFGSGTRLTVV.

Of note for this clonotype: Given the absence of the conserved phenylalanine or tryptophan at the CDR3 end, a read error is likely. The DNA is omitted, as the CDR3 cannot be located on it reliably, and the CDR3 follows TCRdb's listing. The CDR3 here is CASSPSPGTVL. The V and J genes are TRBV7-2 and TRBJ2-7; the table assigns TRBD1, which was not confirmed against the DNA. Germline CDR1 SGHTA, CDR2 FQGNSA. The CDR3 sequence runs 11 residues, both termini included.

This clonotype was observed many times. This CDR3 reads CASSQLAGRGEETQYF. Written as DNA, the CDR3 is TGTGCCAGCAGCCAACTAGCGGGAAGGGGAGAAGAGACCCAGTACTTC. This chain links TRBV14 with TRBJ2-5; 9 bases agree with TRBD2. J was trimmed by 3 bases and V by 2 bases; bases with no gene match: 7. Germline V lookup: CDR1 SGHDN, CDR2 FVKESK. CDR3 length equals 16 residues.

To note about this clonotype: Because the CDR3 is missing its conserved closing phenylalanine or tryptophan, this is likely a read error. V and J are TRBV7-2 and TRBJ2-6, with 7 bases that match TRBD1. V lost 5 bases, J lost 0 bases, and 4 bases stayed unmatched. The CDR3 consists of 16 residues. Looked up from germline, CDR1 is SGHTA and CDR2 is FQGNSA. The CDR3 here is CASSNRGGSGANVLTC. The CDR3, as DNA: TGTGCCAGCAGCAACAGGGGCGGCTCTGGGGCCAACGTCCTGACTTGC.

V is TRBV10-3 and J is TRBJ2-5; D may be TRBD2 (5 bases). CDR3 size: 13 residues. V lost 4 bases, J lost 5 bases, and 11 bases lay in between. CDR1 is ENHRY and CDR2 is SYGVKD in the germline V gene. The chain's CDR3 is CAISARGLETQYF. CDR3 nucleotide sequence: TGTGCCATCAGTGCTAGAGGGTTGGAGACCCAGTACTTC.

The chain couples TRBV5-6 to TRBJ1-3; no reliable D call. This CDR3 comprises 15 residues. Trimming removed 2 bases at V and 4 bases at J, with 13 bases between. CDR1 SGHDT and CDR2 YYEEEE come from the germline V gene. CDR3 sequence reads: CASSLDMGFGNTIYF. CDR3 bases: TGTGCCAGCAGCTTAGATATGGGATTCGGAAACACCATATATTTT.

The chain joins TRBV7-2 to TRBJ2-7; D unresolved. The germline gives CDR1 SGHTA, CDR2 FQGNSA. The V end lost 11 bases, the J end lost 1 base, and 3 bases lay between the germline ends. CDR3 length: 9 residues. This chain's CDR3 is CALSYEQYF. The CDR3 DNA sequence: TGTGCCTTGTCCTACGAGCAGTACTTC.

As concerns this clonotype: A read error is possible here, since a much larger clone lies one base away. This sequence joins TRBV2 and TRBJ1-5, with no clear D. V lost 3 bases and J 0 bases, leaving 12 bases between the germline ends. Germline V gene sequence: CDR1 SNHLY, CDR2 FYNNEI. The CDR3 runs to 16 residues. CDR3 residues: CASSDRRLYSNQPQHF. The CDR3 DNA reads as TGTGCCAGCAGTGATCGGAGACTCTATAGCAATCAGCCCCAGCATTTT.

J is TRBJ2-6 and V is TRBV20-1; TRBD1 matches 7 bases. V shed 1 base and J 0 bases; nucleotides not matched to a gene: 15. Per the germline V gene, CDR1 is DFQATT and CDR2 is SNEGSKA (reference sequence). The CDR3 sequence is 20 residues long. CDR3 sequence reads: CSARVTGTAKKNSGANVLTF. In DNA form, the CDR3 reads TGCAGTGCTAGAGTGACCGGGACAGCAAAAAAAAACTCTGGGGCCAACGTCCTGACTTTC.

Written as DNA, the CDR3 is TGTGCCAGCGAAAGCTTACCTCGGGTGGCCCACGAGCAGTACTTC. Translation gives CASESLPRVAHEQYF. V gene TRBV2 combines with J gene TRBJ2-7; no clear D. Germline V gives CDR1 SNHLY, CDR2 FYNNEI. The ends were cut back, 8 bases at V and 5 bases at J, with 22 bases in the middle. The CDR3 consists of 15 residues.

The V and J genes are TRBV2 and TRBJ2-7; D perhaps matches TRBD2 (6 bases). The CDR3 consists of 14 residues. Trimming left V 6 bases short and J 4 bases short, with 16 bases between. Germline CDR1 and CDR2: SNHLY and FYNNEI. CDR3 nucleotides: TGTGCCAGCAGCCATGCCGGGAGTTCGTACGAGCAGTACTTC. It translates to CASSHAGSSYEQYF.

As concerns this clonotype: A much larger clone lies one base from this, so it may be a read error. The chain links TRBV10-3 to TRBJ2-2; D might be TRBD2 (6 bases). Germline V CDR1 and CDR2: ENHRY, SYGVKD. The CDR3 runs 15 residues. CDR3 bases: TGTGCCAGCAGTTTAGCGGTTATGAACATCGGGGAGCTGTTTTTT. Its protein product is CASSLAVMNIGELFF.